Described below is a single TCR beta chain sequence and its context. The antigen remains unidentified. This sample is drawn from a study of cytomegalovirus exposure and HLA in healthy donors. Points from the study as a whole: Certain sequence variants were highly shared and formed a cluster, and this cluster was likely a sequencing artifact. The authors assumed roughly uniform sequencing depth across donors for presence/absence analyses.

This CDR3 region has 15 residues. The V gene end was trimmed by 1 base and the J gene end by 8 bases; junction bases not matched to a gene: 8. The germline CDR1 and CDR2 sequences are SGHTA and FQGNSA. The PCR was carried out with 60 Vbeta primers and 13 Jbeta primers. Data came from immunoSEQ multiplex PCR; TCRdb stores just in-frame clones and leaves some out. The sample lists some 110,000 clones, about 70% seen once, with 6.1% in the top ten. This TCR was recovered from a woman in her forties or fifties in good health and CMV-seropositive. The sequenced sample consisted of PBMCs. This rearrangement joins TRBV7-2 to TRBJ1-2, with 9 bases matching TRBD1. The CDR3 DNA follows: TGTGCCAGCAGCTTAGGGGGGACAGGGACTGACGGCTACACCTTC. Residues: CASSLGGTGTDGYTF.